These 27 T cell receptor beta chains came from one sample sequenced in a study of T cell responses to AZD1222 COVID-19 vaccine. Some clones are missing from TCRdb's copy, which holds only in-frame ones; the method was immunoSEQ multiplex PCR. Of 88,000 or so clones in the sample, around 86% were seen once. The specimen comprised peripheral blood, sampled on day 0 of AZD1222 vaccination. The receptors derive from an adult in good health.

This rearrangement joins TRBV5-1 to TRBJ1-5; D gene uncertain. Germline CDR1 and CDR2: SGHRS and YFSETQ. This CDR3 spans 15 amino acids. Trimming took 0 bases from V and 1 from J, leaving 8 bases between them. The CDR3 sequence is CASSLGDKSNQPQHF. The CDR3 DNA reads TGCGCCAGCAGCTTGGGAGACAAAAGCAATCAGCCCCAGCATTTT.

V and J are TRBV12-5 and TRBJ1-3; D gene uncertain. Trimming removed 5 bases at V and 2 bases at J, with 19 bases between. The CDR3 is 17 amino acids. Germline V gives CDR1 LGHNT, CDR2 FRNRAP. CDR3 nucleotide sequence: TGTGCTAGTGGTCCGACCCCCCGGACCCTGGCTGGAAACACCATATATTTT. It is translated as CASGPTPRTLAGNTIYF.

The V and J genes are TRBV5-1 and TRBJ1-2; 8 bases map to TRBD1. The germline V gene has CDR1 SGHRS and CDR2 YFSETQ. V shed 4 bases and J 4 bases; nucleotides not matched to a gene: 15. CDR3 length: 17 residues. As DNA, the CDR3 is TGCGCCAGCAGCAAACATACCAGGGGGCTAGATCTCTATGGCTACACCTTC. Its protein product is CASSKHTRGLDLYGYTF.

This chain links TRBV28 with TRBJ2-7; D is uncertain. The CDR3 covers 12 residues. Per the germline V gene, CDR1 is MDHEN and CDR2 is SYDVKM. Trimming removed 3 bases at V and 3 bases at J, with 6 bases between. The CDR3 loop is CASSFARYEQYF. As DNA, the CDR3 is TGTGCCAGCAGTTTTGCCCGCTACGAGCAGTACTTC.

V gene TRBV6-6 combines with J gene TRBJ2-5; a weak D match, TRBD1 (5 bases). The CDR3 totals 14 residues. Germline V gene data show CDR1 as MNHNY and CDR2 as SVGAGI (reference sequence). V lost 8 bases, J lost 2 bases, and 15 bases lay in between. The CDR3 sequence is CASLTRTTQETQYF. DNA of the CDR3: TGTGCCAGCCTAACCCGGACAACTCAAGAGACCCAGTACTTC.

The chain recombines TRBV3-1 (or the pseudogene TRBV3-2) with TRBJ1-1; tentative D call: TRBD1 (6 bases). V lost 5 bases and J lost 1, with 14 bases in between. The CDR3 spans 15 residues. Germline V CDR1 and CDR2: LGHDT, YNNKEL (reference sequence). The DNA for the CDR3 is TGTGCCAGCAGCTTAACCGGGACAAAGAACACTGAAGCTTTCTTT. Translated, it gives CASSLTGTKNTEAFF.

The chain combines TRBV6-5 with TRBJ1-5, with D tentatively TRBD1 (5 bases). The germline V gene has CDR1 MNHEY and CDR2 SVGAGI. The CDR3 loop spans 15 amino acids. V gave up 6 bases and J gave up 5 bases, with 17 bases separating them. The CDR3 is CASRMGPRPDQPQHF. Written as DNA, the CDR3 is TGTGCCAGCAGAATGGGACCGCGGCCGGATCAGCCCCAGCATTTT.

J is TRBJ1-1 and V is TRBV11-2; no firm D call. This CDR3 is built from 14 residues. Trimming took 0 bases from V and 5 from J, leaving 10 bases between them. Per the germline V gene, CDR1 is SGHAT and CDR2 is FQNNGV. The CDR3 nucleotides read TGTGCCAGCAGCTTAGATGGGAGGGTAACTGAAGCTTTCTTT. It translates to CASSLDGRVTEAFF.

This chain joins TRBV6-2 or TRBV6-3 and TRBJ1-1; TRBD1 agrees at 12 bases. In germline, CDR1 is MNHEY, CDR2 SVGEGT. V was pared by 6 bases and J by 5 bases, with 10 bases of the junction left unmatched. CDR3 length equals 16 residues. The CDR3 here is CASSSMGQGAGTEAFF. As DNA, the CDR3 is TGTGCCAGCAGCTCCATGGGACAGGGGGCTGGAACTGAAGCTTTCTTT.

The chain combines TRBV15 with TRBJ2-2, with a possible D match to TRBD1 (5 bases). V lost 1 base and J lost 4, with 10 bases in between. The CDR3 is 15 amino acids. Germline lookup yields CDR1 LNHNV and CDR2 YYDKDF (reference sequence). The CDR3 nucleotides are TGTGCCACCAGCAGAGGTTGGGGCGGCACCGGGGAGCTGTTTTTT. Translation gives CATSRGWGGTGELFF.

This clone was counted a single time. This chain uses TRBV2 with TRBJ1-5; 10 bases match TRBD1. Per germline, CDR1 SNHLY and CDR2 FYNNEI. V was pared by 7 bases and J by 6 bases, with 21 bases of the junction left unmatched. CDR3 length equals 19 residues. CDR3 in DNA: TGTGCCAGCAAAAAAAGAGGGGGACAGGGGATAAACTGGATTCAGCCCCAGCATTTT. Its protein is CASKKRGGQGINWIQPQHF.

J is TRBJ1-1 and V is TRBV29-1; maybe TRBD1 (6 bases). V was cut by 7 bases and J by 1 base, with 10 bases left in between. The CDR3 runs to 12 residues. In germline, CDR1 is SQVTM, CDR2 ANQGSEA. In DNA form, the CDR3 reads TGCAGCGGGGGACAAAGGAACACTGAAGCTTTCTTT. It translates to CSGGQRNTEAFF.

Details on this clone: Other DNA variants within this sample encode the same CDR3. This sequence joins TRBV12-3 or TRBV12-4 and TRBJ1-1; no clear D. Trimming left V 2 bases short and J 2 bases short, with 6 bases between. The CDR3 sequence is 13 residues long. The CDR3 region has the DNA TGTGCCAGCAGTTTACAGGAAAACACTGAAGCTTTCTTT. Its protein is CASSLQENTEAFF.

The chain uses TRBV7-9 and TRBJ1-2; D might be TRBD1 (5 bases). The germline V gene has CDR1 SEHNR and CDR2 FQNEAQ (reference sequence). This CDR3 spans 15 amino acids. V was pared by 1 base and J by 2 bases, with 11 bases between. The CDR3 DNA follows: TGTGCCAGCAGCTTAGAGGGTCAGGGAAACTATGGCTACACCTTC. It encodes CASSLEGQGNYGYTF.

The chain joins TRBV5-1 to TRBJ1-6, with 8 positions matching TRBD1. The CDR3 totals 16 residues. V was clipped by 0 bases and J by 10 bases; unmatched bases: 9. CDR1 SGHRS and CDR2 YFSETQ come from the germline V gene. The chain's CDR3 is CASSLGGRQGPSPLHF. Here the CDR3 DNA reads TGCGCCAGCAGCTTGGGGGGACGACAGGGGCCCTCACCCCTCCACTTT.

This chain connects TRBV3-1 (or the pseudogene TRBV3-2) to TRBJ1-3; the D is unclear. V lost 2 bases, J lost 4 bases, and 12 bases lay in between. CDR1 and CDR2 from the germline V gene are LGHDT and YNNKEL (reference sequence). The CDR3 consists of 15 residues. CDR3 nucleotide sequence: TGTGCCAGCAGCCAATACAGACTTAAGGGAAACACCATATATTTT. As protein: CASSQYRLKGNTIYF.

The V and J genes are TRBV6-5 and TRBJ1-4, with D perhaps TRBD1 (6 bases). This CDR3 is 12 amino acids long. V lost 6 bases, J lost 7 bases, and 9 bases lay in between. CDR1 is MNHEY, CDR2 SVGAGI, per germline. In DNA form, the CDR3 reads TGTGCCAGCAGCGGGACATTTGAAAAACTGTTTTTT. This gives the protein CASSGTFEKLFF.

The chain uses TRBV3-1 (or the pseudogene TRBV3-2) and TRBJ1-1, with TRBD1 identical over 8 bases. There are 14 residues in the CDR3. The ends lost 3 bases at V and 3 bases at J; junction bases unmatched: 3. Germline lookup yields CDR1 LGHDT and CDR2 YNNKEL (reference sequence). The CDR3 is CASSHGQGYTEAFF. DNA for the CDR3: TGTGCCAGCAGCCATGGACAGGGTTACACTGAAGCTTTCTTT.

The chain joins TRBV6-5 to TRBJ1-6, with D unclear. The V gene lost 2 bases and the J gene lost 5 bases, with 13 bases spanning the gap. Germline CDR1 reads MNHEY; CDR2 reads SVGAGI. This CDR3 comprises 16 residues. CDR3 protein: CASSYTGPENNSPLHF. In nucleotides, the CDR3 is TGTGCCAGCAGTTACACGGGTCCGGAGAATAATTCACCCCTCCACTTT.

The chain carries TRBV10-3 and TRBJ1-1, with D unclear. The CDR3 length is 15 residues. Trimming pared 5 bases from V and 0 bases from J, leaving 13 bases between. Germline V gene lookup returns CDR1 ENHRY and CDR2 SYGVKD. CDR3 sequence reads: CAISPRAGMNTEAFF. The CDR3 DNA reads TGTGCCATCAGTCCCCGGGCGGGAATGAACACTGAAGCTTTCTTT.

This clone was seen just once. This sequence joins TRBV30 and TRBJ1-2; D uncertain. V shed 0 bases and J shed 0 bases, with 11 bases lying between them. Germline lookup yields CDR1 GTSNPN and CDR2 SVGIG (reference sequence). The CDR3 has 15 residues. CDR3 loop: CAWSVWGTANYGYTF. CDR3 DNA: TGTGCCTGGAGTGTATGGGGAACAGCTAACTATGGCTACACCTTC.

This chain connects TRBV7-9 to TRBJ2-3, with D tentatively TRBD2 (5 bases). Germline V gives CDR1 SEHNR, CDR2 FQNEAQ (reference sequence). V was shortened by 3 bases and J by 4 bases, with 14 bases between the two germline ends. CDR3 length: 15 amino acids. Written as DNA, the CDR3 is TGTGCCAGCAGCTTGGAAGCCCTCGGGGCAGATACGCAGTATTTT. Translating gives CASSLEALGADTQYF. The variable domain in full, with the rest retrieved from reference TRBV7-9 and TRBJ2-3, is DTGVSQNPRHKITKRGQNVTFRCDPISEHNRLYWYRQTLGQGPEFLTYFQNEAQLEKSRLLSDRFSAERPKGSFSTLEIQRTEQGDSAMYLCASSLEALGADTQYFGPGTRLTVL.

V gene TRBV9 combines with J gene TRBJ2-5, with 7 bases matching TRBD1. In germline, CDR1 is SGDLS, CDR2 YYNGEE. Losses at the gene ends were 4 bases for V and 3 bases for J; bases not matched to a gene: 6. The CDR3 totals 14 residues. The chain's CDR3 is CASSPQGGEETQYF. CDR3 nucleotides: TGTGCCAGCAGCCCCCAAGGGGGCGAAGAGACCCAGTACTTC.

The chain has TRBV30 and TRBJ2-1; 7 nucleotides align to TRBD2. Germline CDR1 and CDR2: GTSNPN and SVGIG (reference sequence). Trimming took 0 bases from V and 6 from J; bases not matched to a gene: 5. The CDR3 spans 14 residues. This CDR3 reads CAWSVASGGNEQFF. The CDR3 DNA reads as TGTGCCTGGAGTGTAGCTTCGGGAGGCAATGAGCAGTTCTTC.

This chain links TRBV25-1 with TRBJ2-7; 8 nucleotides match TRBD1. The V segment lost 1 base and the J segment 6 bases; nucleotides outside the gene matches: 11. The germline CDR1 and CDR2 sequences are MGHDK and SYGVNS. This CDR3 spans 16 amino acids. DNA of the CDR3: TGTGCCAGCAGTGAATGGGCAGGGGGCACCCCCGCCGAGCAGTACTTC. Residues: CASSEWAGGTPAEQYF.

This sequence joins TRBV19 and TRBJ2-1; maybe TRBD2 (5 bases). V was clipped by 2 bases and J by 6 bases, with 20 bases between them. Germline assignment: CDR1 LNHDA and CDR2 SQIVND (reference sequence). The CDR3 is 17 residues long. CDR3 nucleotides: TGTGCCAGTAGTATAATCGAGGCCGGGGATTTTGTCAATGAGCAGTTCTTC. This translates into CASSIIEAGDFVNEQFF.

This clone was picked up one time. V is TRBV7-9 and J is TRBJ2-2; TRBD1 matches at 7 bases. After removal of 5 bases from V and 1 base from J, the junction contained 4 bases not matched to a gene. This CDR3 is built from 15 residues. Germline V lookup: CDR1 SEHNR, CDR2 FQNEAQ (reference sequence). The CDR3 bases are TGTGCCAGCAGCCCCGGGACAGTGAACACCGGGGAGCTGTTTTTT. The encoded protein is CASSPGTVNTGELFF.